This T cell receptor (beta chain) was recovered during a study of T-cell memory formation after mild COVID-19. Study-level background: The two donors had largely donor-specific TCR clusters.

As regards this clonotype: The antigen is undetermined.

V shed 6 bases and J 7 bases; nucleotides not matched to a gene: 6. The CDR3 contains 14 residues. 5'RACE with constant-segment primers yielded barcoded, UMI-tagged TCR alpha and TCR beta cDNA libraries. TCRdb fed the 5' RACE reads into MiXCR, producing one record per CDR3 protein. The table records 550,000 to 700,000 distinct CDR3 sequences, under 20% of them present only once. Study-wide points: Some clones that responded turned up in pre-infection memory, which suggests that cross-reactive memory joined in. Specificity for SARS-CoV-2 was not confirmed among the second-wave clones peaking on day 37.

This chain links TRBV12-3 or TRBV12-4 with TRBJ1-6; 7 bases fit TRBD1. This TCR was recovered from an adult woman who had mild COVID-19 (a few samples of this study predate the infection). Cell type and time point are not known. The sample consisted of PBMCs or a T cell subset sorted from them (not recorded which). Here the CDR3 reads CASSQGQRNSPLHF. In DNA, the CDR3 is TGTGCCAGCAGCCAGGGACAGAGGAATTCACCCCTCCACTTT.